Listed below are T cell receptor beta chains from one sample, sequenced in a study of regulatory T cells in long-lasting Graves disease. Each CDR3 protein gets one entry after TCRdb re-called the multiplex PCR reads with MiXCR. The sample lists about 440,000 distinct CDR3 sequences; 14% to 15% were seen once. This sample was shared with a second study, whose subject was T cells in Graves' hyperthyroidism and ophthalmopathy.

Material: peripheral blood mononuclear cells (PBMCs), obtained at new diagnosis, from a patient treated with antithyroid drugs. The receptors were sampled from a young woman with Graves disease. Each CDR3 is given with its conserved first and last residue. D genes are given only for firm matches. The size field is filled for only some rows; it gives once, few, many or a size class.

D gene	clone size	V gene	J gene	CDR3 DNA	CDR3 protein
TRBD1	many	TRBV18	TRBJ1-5	TGTGCCAGCTCCTCTGGGACAGGGCGAAGCAATCAGCCCCAGCATTTT	CASSSGTGRSNQPQHF
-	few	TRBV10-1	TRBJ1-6	TGCGCCAGCAGTGAGGGTACGAATTCACCCCTCCACTTT	CASSEGTNSPLHF
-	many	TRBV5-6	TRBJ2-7	TGTGCCAGCAGCTTGGGCTCCTCGGACGAGCAGTACTTC	CASSLGSSDEQYF
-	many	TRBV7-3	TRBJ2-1	TGTGCCAGCAGCCCCGGATGGGACATGGGGCATGAGCAGTTCTTC	CASSPGWDMGHEQFF
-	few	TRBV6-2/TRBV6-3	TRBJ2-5	TGTGCCAGCAGCCAGACCAGGGGCCAGTACTTC	CASSQTRGQYF
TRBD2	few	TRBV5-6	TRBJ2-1	TGTGCCAGCAGCTTGGCTGGTAGCGGGAGAAATGAGCAGTTCTTC	CASSLAGSGRNEQFF
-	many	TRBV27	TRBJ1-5	TGTGCCAGCAGTTTAACCCCCCCGGGAGTTAGCAATCAGCCCCAGCATTTT	CASSLTPPGVSNQPQHF
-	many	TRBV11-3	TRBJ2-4	TGTGCCAGCAGCACGGAAAACATTCAGTACTTC	CASSTENIQYF
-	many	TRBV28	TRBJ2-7	TGTGCCAGCATCGAAGCGGTAGGCTACGAGCAGTACTTC	CASIEAVGYEQYF
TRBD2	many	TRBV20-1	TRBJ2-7	TGCAGTGCTAGAGCGGATTGGAGAACTAGCGGGAGCTGGAGGTACGAGCAGTACTTC	CSARADWRTSGSWRYEQYF
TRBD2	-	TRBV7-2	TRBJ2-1	TGTGCCAGCAGCCCGCCCGGACTAGAGAATGAGCAGTTCTTC	CASSPPGLENEQFF
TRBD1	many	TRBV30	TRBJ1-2	TGTGCCTGGAGTGTACCGGGACAGGGGCCCGATGGCTACACCTTC	CAWSVPGQGPDGYTF
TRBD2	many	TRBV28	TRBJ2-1	TGTGCCAGCAGTACGGGACTAGCTCCTTACAATGAGCAGTTCTTC	CASSTGLAPYNEQFF
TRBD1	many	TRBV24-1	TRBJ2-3	TGTGCCACCAGTGAGCCGGGACAGACCATTCTCACGCAGTATTTT	CATSEPGQTILTQYF
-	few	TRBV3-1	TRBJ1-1	TGTGCCAGCAGCCACTTAGGGGACGCTGAAGCTTTCTTT	CASSHLGDAEAFF
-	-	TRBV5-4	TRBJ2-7	TGTGCCAGCAGCTTGGCCTCCGGGACGGGGGCCGAGCAGTACTTC	CASSLASGTGAEQYF
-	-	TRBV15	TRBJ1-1	TGTGCCACCAGCCCCAGCGCCGGGGGATACACTGAAGCTTTCTTT	CATSPSAGGYTEAFF
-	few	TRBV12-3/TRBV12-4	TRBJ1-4	TGTGCCAGCAGTTTTGCCGGGGGAGGTGAAAAACTGTTTTTT	CASSFAGGGEKLFF
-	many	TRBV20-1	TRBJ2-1	TGCAGTGCTAGAGATCGGAGGGAGGCAGGGACTGACAATGAGCAGTTCTTC	CSARDRREAGTDNEQFF
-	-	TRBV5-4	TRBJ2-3	TGTGCCAGCAGCTTGAACTCGTATCGCACAGATACGCAGTATTTT	CASSLNSYRTDTQYF
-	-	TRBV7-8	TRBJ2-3	TGTGCCAGCAGCTTCCCGAAGGCGGGCGCTAGCACAGATACGCAGTATTTT	CASSFPKAGASTDTQYF
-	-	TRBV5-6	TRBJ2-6	TGTGCCAGCAGCGGTATGGGCTCTGGGGCCAACGTCCTGACTTTC	CASSGMGSGANVLTF
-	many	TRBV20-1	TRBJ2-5	TGCAGTGCTAGAGCCGACAGTGGGGAGACCCAGTACTTC	CSARADSGETQYF
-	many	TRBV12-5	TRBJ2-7	TGTGCTAGTGGTTTGGTAATGGGCCCCAGCCTCTACGAGCAGTACTTC	CASGLVMGPSLYEQYF
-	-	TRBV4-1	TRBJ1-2	TGCGCCAGCAGCCAAGATCTGGCAGGATGGTATGGCTACACCTTC	CASSQDLAGWYGYTF
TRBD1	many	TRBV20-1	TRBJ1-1	TGCAGTGCACTGGGACAGGGCCGAACTGAAGCTTTCTTT	CSALGQGRTEAFF
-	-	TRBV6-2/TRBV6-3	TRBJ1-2	TGTGCCAGCAGTTACTCGGGCGATCTCTATGGCTACACCTTC	CASSYSGDLYGYTF
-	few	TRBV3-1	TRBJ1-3	TGTGCCAGCAGCCGCGGGAGTACTGGAAACACCATATATTTT	CASSRGSTGNTIYF
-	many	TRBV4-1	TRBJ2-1	TGCGCCAGCGCCTCCCGTAGGGTGGGCAATGAGCAGTTCTTC	CASASRRVGNEQFF
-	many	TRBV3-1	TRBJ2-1	TGTGCCAGCAGCCAAGAAGGGAATGAGCAGTTCTTC	CASSQEGNEQFF
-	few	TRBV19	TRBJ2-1	TGTGCCAGTAGTATAGATGGGGTATCAAATGAGCAGTTCTTC	CASSIDGVSNEQFF
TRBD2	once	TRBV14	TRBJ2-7	TGTGCCAGCAGCCAAGATCTTGCTAGCGGGAGCTATCATTCCGCCGCCCAATTC	CASSQDLASGSYHSAAQF
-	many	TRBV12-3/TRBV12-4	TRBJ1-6	TGTGCCAGCAGTTTTGGAGGGCGGCCACCCCTCCACTTT	CASSFGGRPPLHF
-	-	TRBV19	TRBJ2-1	TGTGCCAGTAGCCCCGGGAGAGTTAGCAATGAGCAGTTCTTC	CASSPGRVSNEQFF
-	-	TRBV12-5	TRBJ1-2	TGTGCTAGTGGGACAGACTATGGCTACACCTTC	CASGTDYGYTF
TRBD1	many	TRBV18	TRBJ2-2	TGTGCCAGCTCAGCTCACAGGGGGCGAATCAGCGGGGAGCTGTTTTTT	CASSAHRGRISGELFF
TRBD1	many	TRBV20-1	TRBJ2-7	TGCAGTGCGCGGGACAGGCGCTCCTACGAGCAGTACTTC	CSARDRRSYEQYF
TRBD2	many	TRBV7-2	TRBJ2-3	TGTGCCAGCAGCTACCTAGCGGGAGGGCCCTTGGTTGCAGATACGCAGTATTTT	CASSYLAGGPLVADTQYF
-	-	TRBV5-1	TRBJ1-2	TGCGCCAGCAGCTTGGTGCGGGGGGGAATGGACTATGGCTACACCTTC	CASSLVRGGMDYGYTF
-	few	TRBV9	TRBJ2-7	TGTGCCAGCAGCAGGGGTTATGACGAGCAGTACTTC	CASSRGYDEQYF
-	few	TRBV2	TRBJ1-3	TGTGCCAGCAGCTACGAGGGGATCTCTGGAAACACCATATATTTT	CASSYEGISGNTIYF
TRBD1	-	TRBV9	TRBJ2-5	TGTGCCAGCAGCATACAGGGGTACCAAGAGACCCAGTACTTC	CASSIQGYQETQYF
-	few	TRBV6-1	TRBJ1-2	TGTGCCAGCACCTACGGAGGCAGGGGAGGGGCAGCTAACTATGGCTACACCTTC	CASTYGGRGGAANYGYTF
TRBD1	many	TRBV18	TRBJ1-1	TGTGCCAGCTCACCAACGGGACAGATGAACACTGAAGCTTTCTTT	CASSPTGQMNTEAFF
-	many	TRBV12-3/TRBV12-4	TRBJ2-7	TGTGCCAGCACTGCGACAAGCTACGAGCAGTACTTC	CASTATSYEQYF
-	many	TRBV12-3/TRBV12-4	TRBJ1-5	TGTGCCAGCAGTTTGGGGCATCAGCCCCAGCATTTT	CASSLGHQPQHF
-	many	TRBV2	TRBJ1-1	TGTGCCAGTTCACCCGGGACGCCCCCCCAAGCTTTCTTT	CASSPGTPPQAFF
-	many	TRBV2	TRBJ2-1	TGTGCCGATCGAGGGAGCTCCTACAATGAGCAGTTCTTC	CADRGSSYNEQFF
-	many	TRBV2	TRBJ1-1	TGTGCCAGCAGACCCGACGGCGGCGCAGTGTGGGCTTTCTTT	CASRPDGGAVWAFF
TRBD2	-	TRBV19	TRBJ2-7	TGTGCCAGTAGTATATTCTCGGCTAGCGGTTTCTCCTACGAGCAGTACTTC	CASSIFSASGFSYEQYF
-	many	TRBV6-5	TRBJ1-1	TGTGCCAGCAGTTACACAGATATGAACACTGAAGCTTTCTTT	CASSYTDMNTEAFF
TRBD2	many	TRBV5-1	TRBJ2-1	TGCGCCAGCAGCTTATCTACTAGCGGGAGGGCCCGCCCACCCTCCTACAATGAGCAGTTCTTC	CASSLSTSGRARPPSYNEQFF
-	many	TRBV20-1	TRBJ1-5	TGCAGTGCCGGGATGGGCAATCAGCCCCAGCATTTT	CSAGMGNQPQHF
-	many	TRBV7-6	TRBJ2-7	TGTGCCAGCAGCCCCCGGGGGGGACAGGGTAACTACGAGCAGTACTTC	CASSPRGGQGNYEQYF
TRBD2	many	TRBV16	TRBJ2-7	TGTGCCAGCAGCCCCGCGGGTCTAGCGGGATTGTCCAGGTCCTACGAGCAGTACTTC	CASSPAGLAGLSRSYEQYF